Shown below are 32 T cell receptor beta chains from a single sample sequenced in a study of breast tumors, draining lymph nodes, adjacent tissues. One entry per CDR3 protein, called by TCRdb with MiXCR from the multiplex PCR reads. The sample gives around 230,000 distinct CDR3 sequences, less than 45% of which show up once; approximately 3.6% is in the top ten. The lymph nodes were axillary draining lymph nodes from breast cancer patients. The sample was axillary lymph node tissue. The receptor set was obtained from a female donor with breast cancer. Some clones in this sample may be carry-over from other donors' samples.

Notes on this clonotype: At one of its ends the junction is not consistent with the germline gene, which may arise from a read error. V and J are TRBV9 and TRBJ2-1, with D uncertain. This CDR3 comprises 17 residues. Looked up from germline, CDR1 is SGDLS and CDR2 is YYNGEE. The CDR3 region has the DNA TGTGGCAGCAGCGTAGAGCCGCGTCCGAGCTCCTACAATGAGCAGTTCTTC. It codes for CGSSVEPRPSSYNEQFF.

Points on this clonotype: A clone one base away is much larger, so this may be a read error. The chain couples TRBV7-9 to TRBJ2-2, with 12 nucleotides matching TRBD2. Trimming at V came to 3 bases and at J to 5 bases, leaving 7 bases not matched to a gene. CDR1 and CDR2 from the germline V gene are SEHNR and FQNEAQ (reference sequence). This CDR3 spans 17 amino acids. CDR3 sequence (DNA): TGTGCCAGCAGCTTGGGACTAGCGGGCCTCTGGACCGGGGAGCTGTTTTTT. Amino acids: CASSLGLAGLWTGELFF.

This clonotype showed up many times. V usage is TRBV7-2 and J usage is TRBJ1-2, with D possibly being TRBD1 (5 bases). Germline loops: CDR1 SGHTA, CDR2 FQGNSA. This CDR3 comprises 12 residues. Trimming removed 1 base at V and 8 bases at J, with 8 bases between. The CDR3 protein is CASSLGTPGYTF. The DNA of the CDR3 is TGTGCCAGCAGCTTAGGGACACCCGGCTACACCTTC.

This clonotype was counted ten times or more. The chain recombines TRBV2 with TRBJ1-5; D perhaps matches TRBD1 (6 bases). The CDR3 is 15 amino acids. The V and J ends lost 2 bases and 6 bases respectively, with 14 bases between them. Per germline, CDR1 SNHLY and CDR2 FYNNEI. The CDR3 is CASSEQQGSVQPQHF. CDR3 sequence (DNA): TGTGCCAGCAGTGAACAACAGGGATCGGTTCAGCCCCAGCATTTT.

Regarding this clonotype: The CDR3 end shows no conserved phenylalanine or tryptophan, and so a read error is likely. The rearrangement uses TRBV19 and TRBJ2-6; no reliable D call. The CDR3 is 16 residues long. CDR1 is LNHDA, CDR2 SQIVND, per germline (reference sequence). V lost 2 bases to trimming and J lost 0 bases, with 8 bases between them. The CDR3 DNA reads as TGTGCCAGTAGTATAAGACGGCGCTCTGGGGCCAACGTCCTGACTTCC. Translated: CASSIRRRSGANVLTS.

The chain recombines TRBV6-1 with TRBJ2-7; 13 bases map to TRBD2. The length of the CDR3 is 15 residues. In germline, CDR1 is MNHNS, CDR2 SASEGT. The trim removed 8 bases at V and 7 bases at J, leaving 11 bases unmatched. CDR3 coding DNA: TGTGCCAGCTGGACTAGCGGGAGCAAGGGTGGAGAGCAGTACTTC. Its translation: CASWTSGSKGGEQYF.

This clonotype was detected many times. CDR3 in DNA: TGTGCCTGGAGTGTAGGTCAGGTTAGTCGGTATGGCTACACCTTC. It yields the protein CAWSVGQVSRYGYTF. The chain has TRBV30 and TRBJ1-2, with unresolved D. CDR1 and CDR2 from the germline V gene are GTSNPN and SVGIG (reference sequence). The CDR3 is 15 amino acids. V gave up 0 bases and J gave up 5 bases, with 16 bases separating them.

This chain uses TRBV7-2 with TRBJ2-3; 11 bases line up with TRBD1. Germline CDR1 SGHTA, CDR2 FQGNSA. The junction had 6 bases not matched to a gene; V was cut back by 5 bases and J by 5 bases. The CDR3 covers 15 residues. The CDR3 reads CASSLGQGGGDTQYF. In nucleotides, the CDR3 is TGTGCCAGCAGCCTGGGACAGGGGGGGGGAGATACGCAGTATTTT.

This clonotype turned up a few times. This may stem from a read error, because a much larger clone lies one nucleotide away. The V and J genes are TRBV9 and TRBJ1-6, with D uncertain. Germline lookup yields CDR1 SGDLS and CDR2 YYNGEE. The CDR3 has 15 residues. The CDR3 is CASSVFEGGNSPPHF. Written as DNA, the CDR3 is TGTGCCAGCAGCGTTTTTGAGGGTGGAAATTCACCCCCCCACTTT.

The rearrangement uses TRBV6-5 and TRBJ1-2, with D perhaps TRBD1 (6 bases). The CDR3 spans 15 residues. Looked up from germline, CDR1 is MNHEY and CDR2 is SVGAGI. V was pared by 7 bases and J by 0 bases, with 15 bases between. This CDR3 is CASMHRQVANYGYTF. CDR3 nucleotides: TGTGCCAGCATGCACAGACAGGTAGCTAACTATGGCTACACCTTC.

This clonotype was seen only once. A much larger clone lies one base from this, so it may be a read error. The gene calls are TRBV6-5 and TRBJ2-7; no clear D gene. In germline, CDR1 is MNHEY, CDR2 SVGAGI. The CDR3 totals 15 residues. This CDR3 is CASKESPLGGYERYF. The CDR3 DNA follows: TGTGCCAGCAAAGAAAGCCCTCTTGGCGGCTACGAGCGGTACTTC.

This clonotype was counted ten times or more. V is TRBV29-1 and J is TRBJ2-2; D is unresolved. This CDR3 has 11 residues. Trimming stripped 2 bases from V and 8 bases from J, with 6 bases between. Germline V lookup: CDR1 SQVTM, CDR2 ANQGSEA. CDR3 residues: CSVELTGELFF. The DNA of the CDR3 is TGCAGCGTTGAATTAACTGGGGAGCTGTTTTTT.

A few counts support this clonotype. It may be a read error: a sequence one base away is much more abundant. The limits of the CDR3 on the DNA are not certain, so only TCRdb's listed CDR3 is given. V usage is TRBV20-1 and J usage is TRBJ2-1; TRBD1, as called in the table, went unchecked against the DNA. Germline V lookup: CDR1 DFQATT, CDR2 SNEGSKA (reference sequence). Ends included, the CDR3 has 13 residues. This CDR3 is CSATLDKVNEQFF.

This clonotype showed up many times. The chain uses TRBV7-9 and TRBJ1-3; 7 bases match TRBD1. V shed 5 bases, J shed 5 bases, and the junction held 12 bases outside the gene matches. Germline V gene lookup returns CDR1 SEHNR and CDR2 FQNEAQ (reference sequence). CDR3 length: 16 amino acids. CDR3 region: CASSRITTGFRNTIYF. The CDR3 DNA reads TGTGCCAGCAGCCGCATAACGACAGGGTTCAGAAACACCATATATTTT.

The chain is built from TRBV12-3 or TRBV12-4 and TRBJ1-6, with 9 bases identical to TRBD1. V lost 1 base and J lost 3; bases outside the gene matches: 19. The CDR3 totals 22 residues. CDR3 sequence (DNA): TGTGCCAGCAGTTTAGTCGGACAGGGGACACGGCAGCCAAAGGGCTATAATTCACCCCTCCACTTT. Protein product: CASSLVGQGTRQPKGYNSPLHF.

In its sample, this clonotype was seen many times. The gene calls are TRBV6-1 and TRBJ2-6; D unresolved. Trimming cost V 4 bases and J 4 bases, with 8 bases left between them. This CDR3 region has 14 residues. Germline CDR1 MNHNS, CDR2 SASEGT. The CDR3 is CASSVRFGANVLTF. The CDR3 nucleotides read TGTGCCAGCAGTGTGAGGTTCGGGGCCAACGTCCTGACTTTC.

The chain recombines TRBV12-3 or TRBV12-4 with TRBJ1-6; TRBD1 might be the D (6 bases). Trimming pared 6 bases from V and 8 bases from J, leaving 23 bases between. There are 17 residues in the CDR3. The CDR3 DNA sequence: TGTGCCAGCAGCTTGACTAGCGGGGGGCATTCGGATTCACCCCTCCACTTT. It is translated as CASSLTSGGHSDSPLHF.

This clonotype was observed at least ten times. V gene TRBV19 combines with J gene TRBJ1-6; D gene ambiguous. The CDR3 is 15 amino acids. V lost 0 bases, J lost 10 bases, and 13 bases lay in between. CDR1 and CDR2 from the germline V gene are LNHDA and SQIVND (reference sequence). CDR3 nucleotide sequence: TGTGCCAGTAGTATAGAAAGGCAGGTCGGCTCACCCCTCCACTTT. It is translated as CASSIERQVGSPLHF.

This clonotype has a count of ten or more. CDR3 DNA: TGTGCCAGCAGCGTCAGGAGCGGGATCACAGATACGCAGTATTTT. Translation: CASSVRSGITDTQYF. The chain couples TRBV9 to TRBJ2-3; the match to TRBD2 covers 7 bases. The CDR3 totals 15 residues. The V gene end was trimmed by 2 bases and the J gene end by 2 bases; junction bases not matched to a gene: 5. Germline loops: CDR1 SGDLS, CDR2 YYNGEE.

The chain joins TRBV30 to TRBJ2-3; 7 bases line up with TRBD2. The germline CDR1 and CDR2 sequences are GTSNPN and SVGIG (reference sequence). J was trimmed by 5 bases and V by 3 bases; bases with no gene match: 11. There are 15 residues in the CDR3. CDR3 region: CAWRKEAGYGDTQYF. The CDR3 DNA sequence: TGTGCCTGGAGGAAGGAAGCGGGGTATGGAGATACGCAGTATTTT.

The sample holds many counts of this clonotype. J is TRBJ1-2 and V is TRBV5-1; 9 bases are shared with TRBD1. In germline, CDR1 is SGHRS, CDR2 YFSETQ. The CDR3 covers 14 residues. With 3 bases clipped from V and 5 bases from J, the junction kept 5 bases outside the gene matches. This CDR3 reads CASSSTGTGYGYTF. For the CDR3, the DNA is TGCGCCAGCAGCTCCACTGGGACAGGGTATGGCTACACCTTC.

This clonotype was detected many times. The V gene is TRBV5-1, the J gene TRBJ2-5; D is unclear. CDR3 length: 13 residues. Trimming removed 5 bases from V and 3 bases from J, with 11 bases in between. The germline V gene encodes CDR1 SGHRS and CDR2 YFSETQ. The CDR3 DNA reads TGCGCCAGCAGTCCCTTCCCCAAAGAGACCCAGTACTTC. It specifies CASSPFPKETQYF.

This clonotype is a singleton in its sample. This may stem from a read error, because a much larger clone lies one nucleotide away. This chain links TRBV4-2 with TRBJ2-1; the D gene is possibly TRBD1 (6 bases). Germline V gene lookup returns CDR1 LGHNA and CDR2 YNFKEQ. This CDR3 is 18 amino acids long. As DNA, the CDR3 is TGTGCCAGCAGCCAAGTCGAGCCAGGGGACGCCTCCTACAGTGAGCAGTTCTTC. Residues: CASSQVEPGDASYSEQFF.

This clonotype was counted ten times or more. As DNA, the CDR3 is TGTGCCAGCAGTTTAACTCGGGATACGCAGTATTTT. Protein: CASSLTRDTQYF. This chain uses TRBV2 with TRBJ2-3, with no clear D. The CDR3 loop spans 12 amino acids. V lost 5 bases and J 6 bases, leaving 9 bases between the germline ends. Germline CDR1 SNHLY, CDR2 FYNNEI.

Ten or more counts support this clonotype. The rearrangement uses TRBV2 and TRBJ2-2; D is perhaps TRBD2 (6 bases). CDR1 is SNHLY and CDR2 is FYNNEI in the germline V gene. The CDR3 consists of 13 residues. Between the trimmed V and J ends, which lost 6 bases and 6 bases, there was a span of 11 bases. CDR3 loop: CASSGTYAGELFF. The CDR3, as DNA: TGTGCCAGCAGCGGGACTTATGCCGGGGAGCTGTTTTTT.

There are many counts of this clonotype. The J gene is TRBJ1-3, the V gene TRBV27; unclear D gene. CDR3 size: 14 residues. Germline CDR1 is MNHEY and CDR2 is SMNVEV (reference sequence). Deletions cut 0 bases from V and 3 bases from J, with 6 bases between. The DNA for the CDR3 is TGTGCCAGCAGTTTATCAGGGCATGGAAACACCATATATTTT. This translates into CASSLSGHGNTIYF.

The chain links TRBV18 to TRBJ2-1; D possibly corresponds to TRBD2 (5 bases). This CDR3 contains 15 residues. With 2 bases removed from V and 4 bases from J, the gap between germline ends came to 12 bases. Germline-derived CDR1 and CDR2 are KGHSH and LQKENI. Here the CDR3 reads CASSPSSSPYNEQFF. CDR3 in DNA: TGTGCCAGCTCACCAAGTTCTAGCCCGTACAATGAGCAGTTCTTC. The full variable domain, its missing parts supplied by reference TRBV18 and TRBJ2-1, is NAGVMQNPRHLVRRRGQEARLRCSPMKGHSHVYWYRQLPEEGLKFMVYLQKENIIDESGMPKERFSAEFPKEGPSILRIQQVVRGDSAAYFCASSPSSSPYNEQFFGPGTRLTVL.

The chain joins TRBV5-6 to TRBJ2-1; no clear D. The V and J ends lost 0 bases and 9 bases respectively, with 16 bases between them. Germline V gene lookup returns CDR1 SGHDT and CDR2 YYEEEE. This CDR3 has 15 residues. This CDR3 reads CASSLGRVAVGEQFF. The DNA of the CDR3 is TGTGCCAGCAGCTTGGGACGGGTCGCGGTCGGTGAGCAGTTCTTC.

The V and J genes are TRBV6-5 and TRBJ2-7; D gene uncertain. Germline assignment: CDR1 MNHEY and CDR2 SVGAGI. V lost 5 bases and J 2 bases, leaving 10 bases between the germline ends. The CDR3 covers 13 residues. The CDR3 reads CASSHANTYEQYF. For the CDR3, the DNA is TGTGCCAGCAGTCACGCGAACACCTACGAGCAGTACTTC.

In its sample, this clonotype was seen many times. The rearrangement links TRBV11-2 to TRBJ2-5; no reliable D call. Germline V gene data show CDR1 as SGHAT and CDR2 as FQNNGV. There are 14 residues in the CDR3. V lost 1 base, J lost 2 bases, and 8 bases lay in between. CDR3 in DNA: TGTGCCAGCAGCTTAGTTGGAGCACAAGAGACCCAGTACTTC. Protein sequence: CASSLVGAQETQYF.

This clonotype appeared many times. In nucleotides, the CDR3 is TGCGCCAGCAGCCACCCCAGCCGGGGGCGCCCCTCAGATACGCAGTATTTT. This codes for CASSHPSRGRPSDTQYF. The chain uses TRBV4-1 and TRBJ2-3; the D call may be TRBD1 or TRBD2 (6 bases each). Trimming took 3 bases from V and 4 from J, leaving 20 bases between them. From germline, CDR1 is MGHRA and CDR2 YSYEKL. The CDR3 is 17 residues long.

This clonotype was recorded many times. V is TRBV5-1 and J is TRBJ2-1; TRBD1 might be the D (6 bases). Deletions cut 0 bases from V and 5 bases from J, with 12 bases between. The CDR3 has 15 residues. The germline CDR1 and CDR2 sequences are SGHRS and YFSETQ. In DNA form, the CDR3 reads TGCGCCAGCAGCTTGGCGTTACAGGGTAACAATGAGCAGTTCTTC. As protein: CASSLALQGNNEQFF.